The 3 T cell receptor beta chains listed next were all sequenced from one sample in a study of blood T cell repertoires in COVID-19 (TCRdb year 2020). The library was generated by the immunoSEQ multiplex PCR assay. TCRdb holds this immuneACCESS table with in-frame rearrangements only. Some clones are missing; in checked studies, unresolved V genes explain under half, and the rest has no known cause. This sample comprises hundreds of thousands of clones, 75% to 90% of them detected only once. About 2% of the sample lies in the top ten. Sequences were obtained from PBMCs or T cells enriched from blood (not recorded which). The receptor set was obtained from a woman aged 25-40 years who had been exposed to COVID-19.

The chain combines TRBV30 with TRBJ2-5; D is undetermined. With 3 bases removed from V and 4 bases from J, the gap between germline ends came to 9 bases. The CDR3 has 12 residues. The germline gives CDR1 GTSNPN, CDR2 SVGIG (reference sequence). The CDR3 DNA reads as TGTGCCTGGAGCGCTAGTAGAGAGACCCAGTACTTC. Its translation is CAWSASRETQYF.

This sequence joins TRBV6-6 and TRBJ2-6; 8 bases match TRBD1. The CDR3 runs to 18 residues. With 5 bases clipped from V and 0 bases from J, the junction kept 9 bases outside the gene matches. The germline CDR1 and CDR2 sequences are MNHNY and SVGAGI (reference sequence). CDR3 region: CASSLRTGQISGANVLTF. CDR3 bases: TGTGCCAGCAGTCTCCGGACAGGGCAGATCTCTGGGGCCAACGTCCTGACTTTC.

V usage is TRBV10-3 and J usage is TRBJ1-5, with 7 bases aligning to TRBD1. The ends lost 2 bases at V and 4 bases at J; junction bases unmatched: 2. This CDR3 is built from 14 residues. Germline-derived CDR1 and CDR2 are ENHRY and SYGVKD. In DNA, the CDR3 is TGTGCCATCAGTGAGGCAGGGGGGAATCAGCCCCAGCATTTT. It yields the protein CAISEAGGNQPQHF.